The clone carrying this T cell receptor beta chain occurred a few times. Its specificity is unknown. The treatment was: approximately 10-day PBMC culture with coronavirus spike peptide pools or control peptides (ViraFEST assay). Sequenced with the Oncomine TCR Beta short-read assay was DNA taken from cultured CD4+ T cells. After culture, CD4+ T cells served as the source for genomic DNA extraction. MiXCR, applied by TCRdb to the PCR reads, yields one record per CDR3 protein. The repertoire holds about 15,000 distinct CDR3 sequences, with about 42% as singletons. Per the germline V gene, CDR1 is SGHTA and CDR2 is FQGNSA. The CDR3 extends over 13 amino acids. Between the trimmed V and J ends, which lost 5 bases and 2 bases, there was a span of 8 bases. The record originates from a study of vaccination and CD4 T cells after COVID-19. Study-level background: A median of approximately 100 days (range 35 to 161) separated diagnosis from post-COVID sampling.

The specimen sequenced was cultured CD4+ T cells from blood. The TCR comes from a human donor with COVID-19. V usage is TRBV7-2 and J usage is TRBJ2-3; D is undetermined. CDR3 bases: TGTGCCAGCAGCCAACAAACCACAGATACGCAGTATTTT. It encodes CASSQQTTDTQYF. Together with reference TRBV7-2 and TRBJ2-3, the CDR3 gives the full variable domain: GAGVSQSPSNKVTEKGKDVELRCDPISGHTALYWYRQSLGQGLEFLIYFQGNSAPDKSGLPSDRFSAERTGGSVSTLTIQRTQQEDSAVYLCASSQQTTDTQYFGPGTRLTVL.